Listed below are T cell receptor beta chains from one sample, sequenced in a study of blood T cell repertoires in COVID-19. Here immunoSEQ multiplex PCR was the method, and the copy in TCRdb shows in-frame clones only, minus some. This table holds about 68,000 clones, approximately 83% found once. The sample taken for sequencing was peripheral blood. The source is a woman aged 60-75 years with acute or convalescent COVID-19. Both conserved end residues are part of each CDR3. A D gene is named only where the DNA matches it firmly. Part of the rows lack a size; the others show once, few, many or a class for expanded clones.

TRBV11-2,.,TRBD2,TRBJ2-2,TGTGCCAGCAGCACCCGACTAGCCAAGACCGGGGAGCTGTTTTTT,CASSTRLAKTGELFF
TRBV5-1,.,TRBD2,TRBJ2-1,TGCGCCAGCAGCCCCCAACTAGCGGGGGTCGGGGATGAGCAGTTCTTC,CASSPQLAGVGDEQFF
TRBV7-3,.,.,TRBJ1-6,TGTGCCAGCAGCGCTAATAGGGGAGGCGGATCACCCCTCCACTTT,CASSANRGGGSPLHF
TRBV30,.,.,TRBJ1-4,TGTGCCTGGAGTGTAACGGGAGCTAATGAAAAACTGTTTTTT,CAWSVTGANEKLFF
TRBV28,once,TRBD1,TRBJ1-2,TGTGCCAGCAGTTTGTCCTACAGGGGGCTGGGCTACACCTTC,CASSLSYRGLGYTF
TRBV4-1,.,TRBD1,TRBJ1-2,TGCGCCAGCAGCCTCCGGACAGGATCCCAAGCCGGGGGCTATGGCTACACCTTC,CASSLRTGSQAGGYGYTF
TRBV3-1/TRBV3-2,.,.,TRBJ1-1,TGTGCCAGCAGCCAAGGCAGGGGTGAAGCTTTCTTT,CASSQGRGEAFF
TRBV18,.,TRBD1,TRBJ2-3,TGTGCCAGCTCACGACAGGGTGCAGATACGCAGTATTTT,CASSRQGADTQYF
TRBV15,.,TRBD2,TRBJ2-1,TGTGCCACCAGCAAGGCGGGGACTAGCTCCTACAATGAGCAGTTCTTC,CATSKAGTSSYNEQFF
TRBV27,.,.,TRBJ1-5,TGTGCCAGCAGTTTATCCCAGGGGCGCAATCAGCCCCAGCATTTT,CASSLSQGRNQPQHF
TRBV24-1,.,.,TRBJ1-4,TGTGCCACCAGTGATAACTCCGCAACTAATGAAAAACTGTTTTTT,CATSDNSATNEKLFF
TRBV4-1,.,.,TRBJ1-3,TGCGCCAGCAGCCAACATACTCAGACAGGCTCTGGAAACACCATATATTTT,CASSQHTQTGSGNTIYF
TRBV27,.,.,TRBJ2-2,TGTGCCAGCAGTTTAGAAGAGTACGGGGAGCTGTTTTTT,CASSLEEYGELFF
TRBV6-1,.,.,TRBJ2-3,TGTGCCAGCAGTGAAGCGACAGAACTTCTATGCACAGATACGCAGTATTTT,CASSEATELLCTDTQYF
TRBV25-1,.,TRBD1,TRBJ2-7,TGTGCCAGCAGCGAAACTAAGAACAGGGGCCACGAGCAGTACTTC,CASSETKNRGHEQYF
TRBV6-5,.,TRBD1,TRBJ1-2,TGTGCCAGCAGTCCTCAGGGGGCGCGGAACTATGGCTACACCTTC,CASSPQGARNYGYTF
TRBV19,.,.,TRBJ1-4,TGTGCCAGTAGTGCTCTGAGCGGGGGAGATGAAAAACTGTTTTTT,CASSALSGGDEKLFF
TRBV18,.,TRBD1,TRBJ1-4,TGTGCCAGCTCACCCGACAGGGTGACTAATGAAAAACTGTTTTTT,CASSPDRVTNEKLFF
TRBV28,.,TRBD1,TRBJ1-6,TGTGCCAGCCTGACAGGGATTGGGTATAATTCACCCCTCCACTTT,CASLTGIGYNSPLHF
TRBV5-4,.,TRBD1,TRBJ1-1,TGTGCCAGCAGCTTGGGGGGGACAGGGGGTTTGTTTGGTGAAGCTTTCTTT,CASSLGGTGGLFGEAFF
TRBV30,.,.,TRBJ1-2,TGTGCCTGGGGAGGGTCTGCGGGAGGCTACACCTTC,CAWGGSAGGYTF
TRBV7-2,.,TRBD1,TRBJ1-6,TGTGCCAGCAGCTTAGTGGGGACAGGGGGTTCACCCCTCCACTTT,CASSLVGTGGSPLHF
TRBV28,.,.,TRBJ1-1,TGTGCCAGCAGTTTAGAGGCGCTCGGGACTGAAGCTTTCTTT,CASSLEALGTEAFF
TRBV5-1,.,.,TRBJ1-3,TGCGCCAGCAGCCCGATGGTGAGCTCTGGAAACACCATATATTTT,CASSPMVSSGNTIYF
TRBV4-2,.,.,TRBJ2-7,TGTGCCAGCAGCCAAGAGCGCAGTGGGCCCTACGAGCAGTACTTC,CASSQERSGPYEQYF
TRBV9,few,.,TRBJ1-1,TGTGCCAGCAGTGGGGGGGCTGAAGCTTTCTTT,CASSGGAEAFF
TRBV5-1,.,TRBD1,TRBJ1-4,TGCGCCAGCAGCTCGACCCGGGACAGGGGGAGAGAAAAACTGTTTTTT,CASSSTRDRGREKLFF
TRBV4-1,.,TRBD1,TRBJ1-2,TGCGCCAGCAGCCGCGGGGACAGTAACTATGGCTACACCTTC,CASSRGDSNYGYTF
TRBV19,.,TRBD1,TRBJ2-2,TGTGCCAGTAGCATCCACAGGGGGCCCGGCGGGGAGCTGTTTTTT,CASSIHRGPGGELFF
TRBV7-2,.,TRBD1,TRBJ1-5,TGTGCCAGCAGCTTAGACCGGACAGGGAATCAGCCCCAGCATTTT,CASSLDRTGNQPQHF
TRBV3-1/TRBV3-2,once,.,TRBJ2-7,TGTGCCAGCAGCCAAGATGCCGGTGTCGAGCAGTACTTC,CASSQDAGVEQYF
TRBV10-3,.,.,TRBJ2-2,TGTGCCATCAGTGAGCCAACAGAGAACACCGGGGAGCTGTTTTTT,CAISEPTENTGELFF
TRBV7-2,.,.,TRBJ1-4,TGTGCCAGCAGCCAAACCTCAGGGGAGGGCGAAAAACTGTTTTTT,CASSQTSGEGEKLFF
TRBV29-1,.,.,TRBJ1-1,TGCAGCGCTGGGCAGGGCTCCACTGAAGCTTTCTTT,CSAGQGSTEAFF
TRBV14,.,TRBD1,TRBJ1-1,TGTGCCAGCAGACAATCTTCCACCGGGACAGGTGCTTTCGGTGAAGCTTTCTTT,CASRQSSTGTGAFGEAFF
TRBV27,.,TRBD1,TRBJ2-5,TGTGCCAGCAGTTTATGGGGACAGGGGATAGAGGAGACCCAGTACTTC,CASSLWGQGIEETQYF
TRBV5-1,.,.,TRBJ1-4,TGCGCCAGCAGCCCCGGGACTAGCGGGGGGGCATACGAAAAACTGTTTTTT,CASSPGTSGGAYEKLFF
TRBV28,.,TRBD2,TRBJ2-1,TGTGCCAGCAGTTGGGGGGGGTCCTACAATGAGCAGTTCTTC,CASSWGGSYNEQFF
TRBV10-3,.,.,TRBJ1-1,TGTGCCATCAGTGTATCAGCTACAACAGGCCCTGAAGCTTTCTTT,CAISVSATTGPEAFF
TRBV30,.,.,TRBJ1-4,TGTGCCTGGAACAAGGGGACAACTAATGAAAAACTGTTTTTT,CAWNKGTTNEKLFF
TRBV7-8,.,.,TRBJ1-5,TGTGCCAGCACCCCCACCGGGGGACTCAATCAGCCCCAGCATTTT,CASTPTGGLNQPQHF
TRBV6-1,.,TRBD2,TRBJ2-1,TGTGCCAGCAGTGACCTGTTAGGGCTACCGGGACTAGCGGGAGGTAGTGAGCAGTTCTTC,CASSDLLGLPGLAGGSEQFF
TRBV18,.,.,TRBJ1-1,TGTGCCAGCTCACCATGGGAGGGGGACACTGAAGCTTTCTTT,CASSPWEGDTEAFF
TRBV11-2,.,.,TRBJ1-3,TGTGCCAGCAGCTTTAATCAGGGGCGGGACACCATATATTTT,CASSFNQGRDTIYF
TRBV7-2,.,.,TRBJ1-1,TGTGCCAGCAGCTTAGAACAGGGATTCACTGAAGCTTTCTTT,CASSLEQGFTEAFF
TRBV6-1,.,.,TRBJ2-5,TGTGCCAGCAGTGATGGAGGATGGGGTGAGACCCAGTACTTC,CASSDGGWGETQYF
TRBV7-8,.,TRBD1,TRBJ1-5,TGTGCCAGCAGCAAGCGAGGAGGACAGGGCATGAGTCAGCCCCAGCATTTT,CASSKRGGQGMSQPQHF
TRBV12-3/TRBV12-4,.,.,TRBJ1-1,TGTGCCAGCAGTTGGTTCGGGTTTGAAGCTTTCTTT,CASSWFGFEAFF
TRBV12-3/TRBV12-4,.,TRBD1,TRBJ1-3,TGTGCCAGCAGTAAGGACAGGGTAAACACCATATATTTT,CASSKDRVNTIYF
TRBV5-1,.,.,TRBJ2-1,TGCGCCAGCAGGGAAGAAACCGGGACTTGGGGGGTCAATGAGCAGTTCTTC,CASREETGTWGVNEQFF
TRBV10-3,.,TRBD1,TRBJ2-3,TGTGCCACCATTAAGGGACAGCCCGAGGCAGATACGCAGTATTTT,CATIKGQPEADTQYF
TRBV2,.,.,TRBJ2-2,TGTGCCAGCAGTGAAGGGCGGGGTCCGAACACCGGGGAGCTGTTTTTT,CASSEGRGPNTGELFF
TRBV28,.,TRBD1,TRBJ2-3,TGTGCCAGCAGTTGGACAGGGCTCTATGCTAGCACAGATACGCAGTATTTT,CASSWTGLYASTDTQYF
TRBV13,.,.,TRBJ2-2,TGTGCCAGCAGCTTAGGTCCCGGGATGAACACCGGGGAGCTGTTTTTT,CASSLGPGMNTGELFF
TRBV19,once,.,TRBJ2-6,TGTGCCAGTAAAAACCTTGCGGGGAGCTCTGGGGCCAACGTCCTGACTTTC,CASKNLAGSSGANVLTF
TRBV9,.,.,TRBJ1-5,TGTGCCAGCAGCGTAGGGGGAGGGCCCAATCAGCCCCAGCATTTT,CASSVGGGPNQPQHF
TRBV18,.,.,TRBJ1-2,TGTGCCAGCTCAGACCGGGGTGGCTATGGCTACACCTTC,CASSDRGGYGYTF
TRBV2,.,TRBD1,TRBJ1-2,TGTGCCAGCAGTGAAGGGACAGGGTTCGACGGCTACACCTTC,CASSEGTGFDGYTF